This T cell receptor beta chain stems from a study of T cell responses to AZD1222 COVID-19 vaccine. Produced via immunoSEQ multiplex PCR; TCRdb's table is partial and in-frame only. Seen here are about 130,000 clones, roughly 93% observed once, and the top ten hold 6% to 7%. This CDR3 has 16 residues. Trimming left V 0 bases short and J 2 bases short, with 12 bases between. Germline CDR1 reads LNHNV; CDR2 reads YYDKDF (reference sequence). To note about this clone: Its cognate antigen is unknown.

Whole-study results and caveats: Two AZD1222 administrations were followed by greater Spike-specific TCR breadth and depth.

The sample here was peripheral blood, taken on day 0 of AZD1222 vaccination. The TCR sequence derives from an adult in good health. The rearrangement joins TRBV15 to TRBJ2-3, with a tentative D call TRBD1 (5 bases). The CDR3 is CATSRDGARNTDTQYF. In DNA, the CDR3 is TGTGCCACCAGCAGAGATGGGGCCCGGAACACAGATACGCAGTATTTT.